This TCR beta chain was captured by sequencing in a study of blood T cell repertoires in COVID-19. V was pared by 4 bases and J by 8 bases, with 20 bases between. Germline V gene data show CDR1 as KGHSH and CDR2 as LQKENI. This CDR3 spans 16 amino acids. Clones were read by immunoSEQ multiplex PCR, and TCRdb kept only the in-frame ones, dropping some. This table has 350,000 to 400,000 clones, 80% to 90% appearing once. The receptor was derived from a man between 18 and 29 years old who had recovered from COVID-19. Sequencing used PBMCs or T cells enriched from blood (not recorded which). The genes are TRBV18 and TRBJ1-4, with no clear D. The DNA of the CDR3 is TGTGCCAGCTCACAGGGTGGAGGCACCCGAGGCGAAAAACTGTTTTTT. Its protein is CASSQGGGTRGEKLFF.